The clone carrying this T cell receptor (beta chain) was observed at least ten times. The target antigen is unknown. The sample comes from a study of CD8 T cells in ankylosing spondylitis. Notes on the study in general: What appeared characteristic of ankylosing spondylitis blood was a TCR beta motif of eight or nine highly homologous variants.

Quantitative 5'-RACE with molecular barcodes generated TCR beta libraries. TCRdb used MiXCR to reprocess the 5' RACE reads, holding one entry per CDR3 protein. Of 240,000 or so distinct CDR3 sequences listed, about 11% are singletons. The CDR3 extends over 15 amino acids. Germline V gene data show CDR1 as DFQATT and CDR2 as SNEGSKA (reference sequence). Germline trimming cut 0 bases from V and 10 bases from J; bases unmatched to any gene: 9. The sequence came from a male donor with ankylosing spondylitis or in good health (not recorded which). Sequences were obtained from blood, either unsorted or a sorted T cell fraction (not recorded which). The rearrangement links TRBV20-1 to TRBJ1-6; 7 positions agree with TRBD1. CDR3 residues: CSARDLTGVDSPLHF. The CDR3 DNA sequence: TGCAGTGCTAGAGATCTAACAGGGGTAGACTCACCCCTCCACTTT.